These 27 T cell receptor beta chains originate from one sample sequenced in a study of T cells expressing NK-cell markers. TCRdb re-called the 5' RACE reads, yielding one record per CDR3 amino acid sequence without DNA. The sample holds 350,000 to 400,000 distinct CDR3 sequences. Sequenced sample: blood T cells: a sorted CD56 or NKG2C T cell subset, CD4+ or CD8+ T cells, or bulk PBMC T cells (not recorded which). These receptors all stem from a woman in her forties or fifties in good health.

V usage is TRBV5-6 and J usage is TRBJ2-4; without DNA, the TCRdb call of TRBD1 cannot be checked. This CDR3 region has 12 residues. Germline V lookup: CDR1 SGHDT, CDR2 YYEEEE. CDR3 sequence: CASSLGTFYSNF.

The chain couples TRBV20-1 to TRBJ1-1; absent DNA, TCRdb's TRBD1 call cannot be checked. From germline, CDR1 is DFQATT and CDR2 SNEGSKA (reference sequence). CDR3 length: 17 residues. The CDR3 spells CSARAPGRLSMNTEAFF.

The chain is built from TRBV12-3 or TRBV12-4 and TRBJ1-3; TCRdb lists TRBD1, though no DNA is available to test this call. The CDR3 has 16 residues. The CDR3 here is CASRGPRDRDGNTIYF.

The chain joins TRBV7-8 to TRBJ2-7; with no DNA, the TCRdb D assignment of TRBD1 cannot be verified. From germline, CDR1 is SGHVS and CDR2 FQNEAQ. This CDR3 has 15 amino acids. CDR3 sequence reads: CASSFLRQPAYEQYF.

The chain links TRBV12-3 or TRBV12-4 to TRBJ1-5. This CDR3 contains 13 residues. The CDR3 here is CASMRAVNQPQHF.

V and J are TRBV5-1 and TRBJ2-3; there is no DNA to check the TCRdb D call of TRBD1. Per germline, CDR1 SGHRS and CDR2 YFSETQ. The CDR3 runs to 15 residues. This CDR3 reads CASSLAGTSTDTQYF.

The chain employs TRBV20-1 and TRBJ2-3; TCRdb reports TRBD2, a call that lacks DNA to check it against. Germline-derived CDR1 and CDR2 are DFQATT and SNEGSKA (reference sequence). This CDR3 contains 14 residues. CDR3 protein: CSANGRSGIDTQYF.

The chain is built from TRBV6-2 or TRBV6-3 and TRBJ2-2; lacking DNA, the TRBD2 call made by TCRdb goes unchecked. Germline V gene data show CDR1 as MNHEY and CDR2 as SVGEGT. CDR3 size: 16 residues. The CDR3: CASSHGTSGNTGELFF.

CDR3 residues: CASKPRQGGVTGELFF. The chain uses TRBV2 and TRBJ2-2; TCRdb outputs TRBD1, but without DNA this stays unchecked. Germline lookup yields CDR1 SNHLY and CDR2 FYNNEI. This CDR3 contains 16 residues.

The chain links TRBV6-5 to TRBJ2-7; TCRdb names TRBD2, which stays unverified in the absence of DNA. Germline-derived CDR1 and CDR2 are MNHEY and SVGAGI. The CDR3 extends over 13 amino acids. The CDR3 is CASSYGEGYEQYF.

The chain employs TRBV7-2 and TRBJ2-1. Germline assignment: CDR1 SGHTA and CDR2 FQGNSA. The CDR3 sequence is 17 residues long. Here the CDR3 reads CASSPEIGVIGLDEQFF.

This chain links TRBV10-3 with TRBJ2-1; TCRdb returns TRBD1, unconfirmable since there is no DNA. There are 14 residues in the CDR3. Germline V CDR1 and CDR2: ENHRY, SYGVKD. CDR3 residues: CATGGDDLYNEQFF.

This chain connects TRBV5-1 to TRBJ2-5; the D call from TCRdb, TRBD2, cannot be confirmed without DNA. Germline CDR1 reads SGHRS; CDR2 reads YFSETQ. CDR3 length: 13 amino acids. The CDR3: CASASGSLETQYF.

This chain uses TRBV5-1 with TRBJ2-4; TCRdb's D call, TRBD2, is unchecked because there is no DNA. The CDR3 is made up of 20 amino acids. Germline V gene data show CDR1 as SGHRS and CDR2 as YFSETQ. CDR3 loop: CASSLSSLAGGPGAKNIQYF.

The rearrangement links TRBV5-5 to TRBJ2-5; TCRdb designates TRBD1, a call that cannot be tested without DNA. The CDR3 contains 16 residues. Looked up from germline, CDR1 is SGHKS and CDR2 is YYEKEE (reference sequence). The chain's CDR3 is CASSSLRTGGEETQYF.

The V call is TRBV4-1, the J call TRBJ1-6. The CDR3 spans 14 residues. Germline V gene sequence: CDR1 MGHRA, CDR2 YSYEKL. The CDR3 region is CASSQVGGGSPLHF.

This rearrangement joins TRBV25-1 to TRBJ1-2; TCRdb designates TRBD1, a call that cannot be tested without DNA. Germline assignment: CDR1 MGHDK and CDR2 SYGVNS. This CDR3 is built from 13 residues. The CDR3 reads CASSDGGGLGYTF.

The chain carries TRBV15 and TRBJ2-7; as DNA is missing, the TRBD2 call by TCRdb cannot be tested. Per germline, CDR1 LNHNV and CDR2 YYDKDF (reference sequence). CDR3 size: 15 residues. CDR3 region: CATSRDTPAAGEQYF.

V is TRBV7-3 and J is TRBJ2-1; absent DNA, TCRdb's TRBD1 call cannot be checked. Germline V gene data show CDR1 as SGHTA and CDR2 as FQGTGA. This CDR3 has 15 residues. The CDR3 reads CASSLIAGQGNEQFF.

The chain uses TRBV3-1 and TRBJ2-1; there is no DNA to check the TCRdb D call of TRBD2. Germline V gene sequence: CDR1 LGHDT, CDR2 YNNKEL (reference sequence). The CDR3 covers 11 residues. The CDR3 is CASKKGHEQFF.

The gene calls are TRBV30 and TRBJ2-5. This CDR3 is built from 13 residues. Germline lookup yields CDR1 GTSNPN and CDR2 SVGIG (reference sequence). CDR3 protein: CAWSPARRETQYF.

CDR3 residues: CSAPLNTDTQYF. The chain employs TRBV20-1 and TRBJ2-3; TCRdb selects TRBD2, and the lack of DNA leaves this call unchecked. The CDR3 totals 12 residues. CDR1 and CDR2 (germline): DFQATT, SNEGSKA (reference sequence).

The chain joins TRBV7-8 to TRBJ2-7; TCRdb proposes TRBD1, but this gene call is untestable without DNA. The CDR3 runs 15 residues. The germline CDR1 and CDR2 sequences are SGHVS and FQNEAQ. The CDR3 reads CASSFGTVSSYEQYF.

This chain links TRBV12-3 or TRBV12-4 with TRBJ2-5. The CDR3 is 12 residues long. CDR3 sequence reads: CASSWAYETQYF.

The chain is built from TRBV6-2 or TRBV6-3 and TRBJ2-5. Germline V gene sequence: CDR1 MNHEY, CDR2 SVGEGT. The CDR3 covers 12 residues. The CDR3 protein is CASRGSGETQYF.

V gene TRBV30 combines with J gene TRBJ2-3; the TCRdb D gene call, TRBD1, has no DNA to confirm it. Looked up from germline, CDR1 is GTSNPN and CDR2 is SVGIG (reference sequence). The CDR3 sequence is 15 residues long. The CDR3 spells CAWSTRRDETDTQYF.

This chain uses TRBV3-1 with TRBJ1-1. Germline values: CDR1 LGHDT, CDR2 YNNKEL (reference sequence). The CDR3 loop spans 15 amino acids. The CDR3 reads CASSQDLLGKAEAFF.